The 17 T cell receptor beta chains below all came from one sample that was sequenced in a study of beta chain features in type 1 diabetes. Study-level findings and limits: TCRB CDR3s were moderately but significantly shorter in Type 1 diabetes patients in all four CD4+ subsets.

These receptors have no known antigen. Expressed TCRB transcripts were sequenced because the entire RNA isolate underwent reverse transcription. The repertoire was sequenced with immunoSEQ multiplex PCR; TCRdb's copy has only in-frame clones and lacks some. Of approximately 600,000 clones detected, around 12% appear once; the ten largest clones hold about 0.11%. Sequenced sample: naive CD4+ T cells from blood. The source of these receptors is a man in his thirties or forties with type 1 diabetes.

The V and J genes are TRBV2 and TRBJ2-3, with TRBD2 identical over 11 bases. The CDR3 is 16 residues long. CDR1 SNHLY and CDR2 FYNNEI come from the germline V gene. After removal of 3 bases from V and 4 bases from J, the junction contained 6 bases not matched to a gene. The CDR3 protein is CASSETSGAQPDTQYF. The DNA for the CDR3 is TGTGCCAGCAGTGAGACTAGCGGGGCCCAGCCAGATACGCAGTATTTT.

The chain employs TRBV5-6 and TRBJ1-2; D is undetermined. Trimming took off 5 bases at V and 0 bases at J, with 14 bases between the two ends. Germline loops: CDR1 SGHDT, CDR2 YYEEEE. The CDR3 covers 15 residues. CDR3 region: CASRSRTSSNYGYTF. The DNA of the CDR3 is TGTGCCAGCAGATCTCGGACGTCTTCTAACTATGGCTACACCTTC.

With regard to this clone: Other DNA sequences within the sample encode an identical CDR3. The chain links TRBV30 to TRBJ2-5; D gene uncertain. The CDR3 loop spans 13 amino acids. Germline V gene data show CDR1 as GTSNPN and CDR2 as SVGIG (reference sequence). V gave up 0 bases and J gave up 2 bases, with 7 bases separating them. CDR3 region: CAWSVGLQETQYF. CDR3 in DNA: TGTGCCTGGAGTGTCGGGCTACAAGAGACCCAGTACTTC.

This clone was picked up a small number of times. This chain joins TRBV12-2 and TRBJ1-5; the D call in the table, TRBD1, was not verified against the DNA. TRBV12-2 corresponds to a pseudogene. The CDR3 totals 19 residues. The CDR3 DNA reads as TGTGCAAGTCGCTTCGTGGACAGCAACCCAAGAAATAGCAATCAGCCCCAGCATTTT. Amino acid sequence: CASRFVDSNPRNSNQPQHF.

This clone showed up just a few times. The gene calls are TRBV5-1 and TRBJ2-7; TRBD1 matches at 8 bases. The germline V gene has CDR1 SGHRS and CDR2 YFSETQ. This CDR3 has 14 amino acids. Germline trimming cut 0 bases from V and 7 bases from J; bases unmatched to any gene: 6. The chain's CDR3 is CASSLGQGTREQYF. CDR3 coding DNA: TGCGCCAGCAGCTTGGGACAGGGGACGAGGGAGCAGTACTTC.

In this sample, this clone turned up once. V gene TRBV7-9 combines with J gene TRBJ2-3; no firm D call. CDR1 is SEHNR and CDR2 is FQNEAQ in the germline V gene (reference sequence). This CDR3 spans 15 amino acids. Deletions cut 1 base from V and 2 bases from J, with 10 bases between. CDR3 residues: CASSLGEALTDTQYF. CDR3 nucleotides: TGTGCCAGCAGCTTAGGGGAAGCCCTCACAGATACGCAGTATTTT.

J is TRBJ1-5 and V is TRBV6-5; D is undetermined. This CDR3 spans 15 amino acids. V lost 6 bases and J lost 2, with 14 bases in between. Germline CDR1 is MNHEY and CDR2 is SVGAGI. Written as DNA, the CDR3 is TGTGCCAGCAGGGCCGCCACTTTTGGCAATCAGCCCCAGCATTTT. Translation gives CASRAATFGNQPQHF.

This clone was counted only a few times. J is TRBJ1-4 and V is TRBV25-1; D may be TRBD1 (6 bases). Per the germline V gene, CDR1 is MGHDK and CDR2 is SYGVNS. This CDR3 is 17 amino acids long. The germline V and J ends were trimmed by 0 bases and 5 bases, with 16 bases remaining between them. The DNA for the CDR3 is TGTGCCAGCAGTGAATATATGTCTAAAGGGGGAAATGAAAAACTGTTTTTT. Residues: CASSEYMSKGGNEKLFF.

There are a few counts of this clone. J is TRBJ2-1 and V is TRBV18; D call uncertain. The CDR3 runs 15 residues. V was pared by 2 bases and J by 5 bases, with 13 bases between. CDR1 and CDR2 from the germline V gene are KGHSH and LQKENI. The CDR3 reads CASSPRRDFDNEQFF. CDR3 bases: TGTGCCAGCTCACCAAGGAGAGATTTCGACAATGAGCAGTTCTTC. The whole variable domain, filled in from reference TRBV18 and TRBJ2-1, reads NAGVMQNPRHLVRRRGQEARLRCSPMKGHSHVYWYRQLPEEGLKFMVYLQKENIIDESGMPKERFSAEFPKEGPSILRIQQVVRGDSAAYFCASSPRRDFDNEQFFGPGTRLTVL.

This clone was seen more than once but under ten times. The V gene is TRBV29-1, the J gene TRBJ1-5; D gene ambiguous. The CDR3 has 12 amino acids. The ends were cut back, 4 bases at V and 6 bases at J, with 10 bases in the middle. Germline V gene lookup returns CDR1 SQVTM and CDR2 ANQGSEA. In DNA, the CDR3 is TGCAGCGTTGGTTCGAACGGTCAGCCCCAGCATTTT. Translated: CSVGSNGQPQHF.

This clone came up a few times. The chain combines TRBV7-2 with TRBJ1-3; 7 bases match TRBD1. The ends lost 4 bases at V and 0 bases at J; junction bases unmatched: 3. The CDR3 spans 15 residues. Germline CDR1 SGHTA, CDR2 FQGNSA. This CDR3 reads CASSWGQLSGNTIYF. DNA of the CDR3: TGTGCCAGCAGCTGGGGACAGCTCTCTGGAAACACCATATATTTT.

The CDR3 DNA is TGTGCCACCAGTTGGGGAGGCGGGACAAATGGCTACACCTTC. It codes for CATSWGGGTNGYTF. This sequence joins TRBV11-2 and TRBJ1-2; possible D gene TRBD1, 6 bases. This CDR3 region has 14 residues. The germline V gene has CDR1 SGHAT and CDR2 FQNNGV. V was shortened by 10 bases and J by 6 bases, with 21 bases between the two germline ends.

This clone turned up a few times. V gene TRBV10-3 combines with J gene TRBJ2-7; a weak D match, TRBD1 (5 bases). Germline CDR1 ENHRY, CDR2 SYGVKD. Trimming took off 8 bases at V and 0 bases at J, with 14 bases between the two ends. The length of the CDR3 is 14 residues. The CDR3 nucleotides read TGTGCCATCCGTCAGGCGACAGACTCCTACGAGCAGTACTTC. This encodes CAIRQATDSYEQYF.

This chain links TRBV1 with TRBJ2-5; TRBD2, the table's D call, was not compared with the DNA. TRBV1 has pseudogene status. The CDR3 sequence is 15 residues long. In DNA form, the CDR3 reads TGCACCAGCAACACTAGCGGGGGGGCCGAAGAGACCCAGTACTTC. This encodes CTSNTSGGAEETQYF.

The V call is TRBV30, the J call TRBJ2-7; 10 bases match TRBD1. Trimming cost V 3 bases and J 4 bases; bases outside gene matches: 12. This CDR3 comprises 16 residues. CDR1 and CDR2 from the germline V gene are GTSNPN and SVGIG (reference sequence). The CDR3 nucleotides read TGTGCCTGGAGCAGGCGAGTAGGACAGGGGGTTTACGAGCAGTACTTC. Its protein is CAWSRRVGQGVYEQYF.

The rearrangement links TRBV2 to TRBJ1-6; D is possibly TRBD1 (5 bases). This CDR3 comprises 15 residues. Per germline, CDR1 SNHLY and CDR2 FYNNEI. Trimming took off 6 bases at V and 7 bases at J, with 16 bases between the two ends. The chain's CDR3 is CASSGVTGGNSPLHF. The CDR3 nucleotides read TGTGCCAGCAGCGGGGTAACAGGAGGAAATTCACCCCTCCACTTT.

The chain couples TRBV27 to TRBJ1-3, with a possible D match to TRBD1 (6 bases). In germline, CDR1 is MNHEY, CDR2 SMNVEV (reference sequence). The CDR3 has 14 residues. V was cut by 5 bases and J by 2 bases, with 10 bases left in between. The CDR3 nucleotides read TGTGCCAGCAGTCCACAGGGAACTGGAAACACCATATATTTT. Protein: CASSPQGTGNTIYF.